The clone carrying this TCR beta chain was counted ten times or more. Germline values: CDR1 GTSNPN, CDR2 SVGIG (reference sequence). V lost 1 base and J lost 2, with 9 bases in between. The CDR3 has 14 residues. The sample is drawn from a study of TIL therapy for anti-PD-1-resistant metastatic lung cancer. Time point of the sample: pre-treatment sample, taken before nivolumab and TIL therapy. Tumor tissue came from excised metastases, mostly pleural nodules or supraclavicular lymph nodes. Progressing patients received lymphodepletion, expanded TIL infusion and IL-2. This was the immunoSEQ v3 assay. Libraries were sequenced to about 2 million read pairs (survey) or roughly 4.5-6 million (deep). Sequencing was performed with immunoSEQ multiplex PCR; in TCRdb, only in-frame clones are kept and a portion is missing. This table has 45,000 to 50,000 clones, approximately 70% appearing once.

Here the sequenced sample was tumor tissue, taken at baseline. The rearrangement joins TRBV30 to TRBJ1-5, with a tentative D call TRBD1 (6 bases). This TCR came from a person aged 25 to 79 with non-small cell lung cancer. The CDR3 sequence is CAWSGGHRNQPQHF. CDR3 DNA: TGTGCCTGGAGTGGGGGACACCGCAATCAGCCCCAGCATTTT.